A single sample is the source of the 13 T cell receptor beta chains below, sequenced in a study of molecular identifiers for immune sequencing clone quantification. TCRdb processed the PCR reads anew with MiXCR; each CDR3 protein has one entry. The data contain 490,000 or so distinct CDR3 sequences, around 23% of them singletons. Sequencing was done on a sample of naive CD8+ T cells from blood, with Jurkat cell RNA spiked in. Subset defined: FACS-sorted CD8+CD4-CCR7+CD45RA+ naive T cells. These receptors were taken from a human donor in good health. Some libraries in this study had Jurkat cell RNA spiked in.

This clonotype was seen a handful of times. The J gene is TRBJ2-3, the V gene TRBV10-3, with D uncertain. CDR1 and CDR2 (germline): ENHRY, SYGVKD. The CDR3 extends over 11 amino acids. With 6 bases removed from V and 2 bases from J, the gap between germline ends came to 3 bases. In DNA form, the CDR3 reads TGTGCCATCAGGGTCACAGATACGCAGTATTTT. The encoded protein is CAIRVTDTQYF.

Comments on this clonotype: A clone one base away is much larger, so this may be a read error. V usage is TRBV28 and J usage is TRBJ1-1; a possible D gene is TRBD1 (6 bases). The length of the CDR3 is 14 residues. V lost 5 bases to trimming and J lost 4 bases, with 14 bases between them. CDR1 is MDHEN, CDR2 SYDVKM, per germline. The chain's CDR3 is CASSGLGASTEAFF. In nucleotides, the CDR3 is TGTGCCAGCAGTGGGCTGGGGGCAAGCACTGAAGCTTTCTTT.

This clonotype came up a few times. This CDR3 reads CSVLGLDGVSTDTQYF. Written as DNA, the CDR3 is TGCAGCGTTTTGGGACTAGATGGGGTGAGCACAGATACGCAGTATTTT. This chain joins TRBV29-1 and TRBJ2-3; 8 bases are a match to TRBD2. Germline trimming cut 5 bases from V and 0 bases from J; bases unmatched to any gene: 10. The CDR3 has 16 residues. Looked up from germline, CDR1 is SQVTM and CDR2 is ANQGSEA.

This clonotype was counted a few times. The V gene is TRBV6-5, the J gene TRBJ1-5; D remains unclear. The length of the CDR3 is 15 residues. The V gene's germline CDR1 is MNHEY and CDR2 SVGAGI. Trimming cost V 8 bases and J 6 bases, with 20 bases left between them. This CDR3 is CASSPTGGFGQPQHF. In DNA, the CDR3 is TGTGCCAGCTCCCCCACTGGAGGGTTTGGTCAGCCCCAGCATTTT.

This chain joins TRBV7-2 and TRBJ2-7; 11 bases map to TRBD2. V was pared by 5 bases and J by 2 bases, with 5 bases of the junction left unmatched. The germline V gene encodes CDR1 SGHTA and CDR2 FQGNSA. The length of the CDR3 is 15 residues. This CDR3 is CASSEYSGGAYEQYF. The DNA for the CDR3 is TGTGCCAGCAGCGAATATAGCGGGGGGGCCTACGAGCAGTACTTC.

J is TRBJ2-3 and V is TRBV27, with D possibly TRBD2 on 6 matching bases. Per germline, CDR1 MNHEY and CDR2 SMNVEV (reference sequence). The CDR3 has 18 residues. Trimming shortened V by 0 bases and J by 3 bases, and 19 bases separated the two germline ends. CDR3: CASSLSTSSGGFTDTQYF. CDR3 nucleotides: TGTGCCAGCAGTTTATCAACAAGTAGCGGCGGGTTTACAGATACGCAGTATTTT.

The table lists this clonotype with a few counts. The chain is built from TRBV27 and TRBJ1-5; no clear D gene. CDR3 length equals 13 residues. Trimming shortened V by 0 bases and J by 5 bases, and 5 bases separated the two germline ends. The V gene's germline CDR1 is MNHEY and CDR2 SMNVEV (reference sequence). The CDR3 DNA reads TGTGCCAGCAGTTTATCGTTGGATCAGCCCCAGCATTTT. This gives the protein CASSLSLDQPQHF.

Many counts were recorded for this clonotype. The V call is TRBV27, the J call TRBJ2-6; 7 bases align to TRBD1. The CDR3 sequence is 18 residues long. The germline V gene encodes CDR1 MNHEY and CDR2 SMNVEV (reference sequence). Trimming at V came to 6 bases and at J to 0 bases, leaving 11 bases not matched to a gene. Here the CDR3 DNA reads TGTGCCAGCAGCAAGGGGGCTTGGGATTTCTCTGGGGCCAACGTCCTGACTTTC. Protein: CASSKGAWDFSGANVLTF.

At least ten counts were recorded for this clonotype. This chain joins TRBV6-5 and TRBJ2-3; TRBD1 might be the D (5 bases). The germline V gene encodes CDR1 MNHEY and CDR2 SVGAGI. This CDR3 comprises 15 residues. The ends were cut back, 7 bases at V and 1 base at J, with 15 bases in the middle. The CDR3 protein is CASTPGNLGTDTQYF. Here the CDR3 DNA reads TGTGCCAGCACCCCAGGGAACCTAGGCACAGATACGCAGTATTTT.

This sequence joins TRBV19 and TRBJ2-5; TRBD2 is a possible D gene (5 bases). This CDR3 spans 16 amino acids. In germline, CDR1 is LNHDA, CDR2 SQIVND (reference sequence). Between the trimmed V and J ends, which lost 2 bases and 0 bases, there was a span of 13 bases. CDR3 nucleotide sequence: TGTGCCAGTAGTATACCGGGGAACGAGTACCAAGAGACCCAGTACTTC. Protein: CASSIPGNEYQETQYF.

As to this clonotype: An end of the junction differs from the germline gene, which may be a read error. The gene calls are TRBV12-3 or TRBV12-4 and TRBJ2-5; 12 bases fit TRBD2. The CDR3 runs 15 residues. CDR3 sequence: CASIPTSGGQEPQYF. The CDR3 bases are TGTGCCAGCATCCCGACTAGCGGGGGTCAAGAGCCCCAGTACTTC.

The chain links TRBV27 to TRBJ2-1; 13 bases map to TRBD2. Per the germline V gene, CDR1 is MNHEY and CDR2 is SMNVEV (reference sequence). The CDR3 is 14 residues long. J lost 6 bases, V lost 5 bases, and 1 base had no gene match. The CDR3 sequence: CASSTSGRGNEQFF. As DNA, the CDR3 is TGTGCCAGCAGTACTAGCGGGAGGGGCAATGAGCAGTTCTTC.

The chain couples TRBV20-1 to TRBJ2-7; D is ambiguous. V lost 4 bases and J 0 bases, leaving 13 bases between the germline ends. CDR1 and CDR2 from the germline V gene are DFQATT and SNEGSKA (reference sequence). The CDR3 runs 14 residues. The CDR3 bases are TGCAGTGCTATAGCAAAACGGAACTCCTACGAGCAGTACTTC. Amino acid sequence: CSAIAKRNSYEQYF.